The 15 T cell receptor beta chains listed next were all sequenced from one sample in a study of response to subunit inactivated influenza vaccine. TCRdb fed the RT-PCR reads into MiXCR, producing one record per CDR3 protein. The sample consists of about 780,000 distinct CDR3 sequences, roughly 18% of them appearing once. Sequencing used PBMCs from blood, obtained approximately 5 days after vaccination. These receptors originate from a man between 45 and 60 years old who received an inactivated influenza vaccine.

V and J are TRBV6-2 or TRBV6-3 and TRBJ2-5; D may be TRBD2 (5 bases). Trimming took 2 bases from V and 1 from J, leaving 14 bases between them. CDR3 length: 16 amino acids. Germline V gene data show CDR1 as MNHEY and CDR2 as SVGEGT. CDR3: CASSYEAGTFQETQYF. The CDR3 DNA sequence: TGTGCCAGCAGTTACGAGGCGGGTACCTTCCAAGAGACCCAGTACTTC.

This clonotype has more than one count but fewer than ten. This chain connects TRBV12-3 or TRBV12-4 to TRBJ1-1; 7 positions match TRBD1. CDR3 length: 14 amino acids. V was pared by 3 bases and J by 9 bases, with 10 bases of the junction left unmatched. In DNA, the CDR3 is TGTGCCAGCAGTTTGGGAGGGGGCGAAGTCCAAGCTTTCTTT. Protein sequence: CASSLGGGEVQAFF.

The chain is built from TRBV28 and TRBJ2-1; D tentatively reads TRBD1 or TRBD2 (5 bases each). The CDR3 loop spans 12 amino acids. Germline CDR1 and CDR2: MDHEN and SYDVKM. V lost 11 bases, J lost 6 bases, and 14 bases lay in between. The CDR3 coding sequence is TGTGCCGCCTGGGACCAAGGCAATGAGCAGTTCTTC. Translated, it gives CAAWDQGNEQFF.

This chain uses TRBV9 with TRBJ2-4; 7 nucleotides match TRBD2. CDR3 size: 16 residues. The germline V gene has CDR1 SGDLS and CDR2 YYNGEE. The V gene end was trimmed by 4 bases and the J gene end by 7 bases; junction bases not matched to a gene: 14. The CDR3 loop is CASSPDRGEGGNIQYF. As DNA, the CDR3 is TGTGCCAGCAGCCCAGACCGGGGGGAGGGCGGGAACATTCAGTACTTC. The full variable domain, its missing parts supplied by reference TRBV9 and TRBJ2-4, is DSGVTQTPKHLITATGQRVTLRCSPRSGDLSVYWYQQSLDQGLQFLIQYYNGEERAKGNILERFSAQQFPDLHSELNLSSLELGDSALYFCASSPDRGEGGNIQYFGAGTRLSVL.

There are many counts of this clonotype. The J gene is TRBJ1-5, the V gene TRBV4-2, with D uncertain. The germline CDR1 and CDR2 sequences are LGHNA and YNFKEQ. There are 13 residues in the CDR3. Trimming removed 0 bases from V and 5 bases from J, with 5 bases in between. This CDR3 is CASSQELYQPQHF. The CDR3 DNA follows: TGTGCCAGCAGCCAAGAGTTGTATCAGCCCCAGCATTTT.

This chain joins TRBV12-3 or TRBV12-4 and TRBJ2-5; TRBD2 agrees at 12 bases. V dropped 2 bases and J dropped 0; count of bases not matched to a gene: 13. CDR3 size: 20 residues. The CDR3 DNA follows: TGTGCCAGCAGTTTAAAGGCTCTGAGACTAGCGGGGGTCTACCAAGAGACCCAGTACTTC. Encoded protein: CASSLKALRLAGVYQETQYF.

This clonotype was observed a handful of times. Written as DNA, the CDR3 is TGTGCCAGCAGACCCCCGGGGACTGGGGCCAACGTCCTGACTTTC. Translated, it gives CASRPPGTGANVLTF. The chain is built from TRBV12-3 or TRBV12-4 and TRBJ2-6; TRBD2 might be the D (5 bases). The CDR3 consists of 15 residues. Trimming left V 6 bases short and J 2 bases short, with 11 bases between.

This clonotype showed up just a few times. The chain recombines TRBV29-1 with TRBJ2-7; D unresolved. V lost 2 bases to trimming and J lost 5 bases, with 7 bases between them. Germline V gene lookup returns CDR1 SQVTM and CDR2 ANQGSEA. This CDR3 has 11 amino acids. CDR3 protein: CSVENGDEQYF. DNA for the CDR3: TGCAGCGTTGAAAATGGTGACGAGCAGTACTTC.

This clonotype was seen ten or more times. The V gene is TRBV29-1, the J gene TRBJ2-3; D perhaps matches TRBD1 (6 bases). The CDR3 has 12 residues. Per germline, CDR1 SQVTM and CDR2 ANQGSEA. V lost 3 bases, J lost 4 bases, and 8 bases lay in between. The CDR3 region is CSVEAGADTQYF. The CDR3 bases are TGCAGCGTTGAGGCAGGGGCAGATACGCAGTATTTT.

This clonotype was detected a few times. The J gene is TRBJ1-5, the V gene TRBV20-1, with TRBD1 as a possible D gene (5 bases). Trimming took 3 bases from V and 1 from J, leaving 19 bases between them. This CDR3 contains 17 residues. The germline CDR1 and CDR2 sequences are DFQATT and SNEGSKA (reference sequence). CDR3 nucleotides: TGCAGTGCTAGTGGGGGGGGAGGGAGAATGAGCAATCAGCCCCAGCATTTT. It specifies CSASGGGGRMSNQPQHF.

This clonotype was found a few times. V usage is TRBV12-3 or TRBV12-4 and J usage is TRBJ1-4; D not resolved. This CDR3 comprises 13 residues. V lost 7 bases and J 5 bases, leaving 11 bases between the germline ends. The CDR3 DNA sequence: TGTGCCAGCACTCTGAACAAAAATGAAAAACTGTTTTTT. Translating gives CASTLNKNEKLFF.

This clonotype was found many times. The V gene is TRBV10-1, the J gene TRBJ2-6; TRBD1 or TRBD2 may be the D gene (5 bases each). CDR3 length: 15 residues. Germline V gene sequence: CDR1 WNHNN, CDR2 SYGVQD (reference sequence). V gave up 2 bases and J gave up 0 bases, with 5 bases separating them. Written as DNA, the CDR3 is TGCGCCAGCAGTGAGGGGGGCTCTGGGGCCAACGTCCTGACTTTC. Residues: CASSEGGSGANVLTF.

The chain uses TRBV9 and TRBJ2-1; D might be TRBD1 (6 bases). Germline CDR1 reads SGDLS; CDR2 reads YYNGEE. The CDR3 is 15 residues long. Trimming took 3 bases from V and 2 from J, leaving 12 bases between them. This chain's CDR3 is CASSASGTPYNEQFF. The CDR3, as DNA: TGTGCCAGCAGCGCCTCCGGGACACCCTACAATGAGCAGTTCTTC.

The chain joins TRBV28 to TRBJ2-3; D is possibly TRBD1 or TRBD2 (7 bases each). The CDR3 extends over 16 amino acids. The germline V and J ends were trimmed by 3 bases and 4 bases, with 17 bases remaining between them. Per germline, CDR1 MDHEN and CDR2 SYDVKM. The CDR3 DNA follows: TGTGCCAGCAGTTTGGTCGCCAGGGGGGGCGCAGATACGCAGTATTTT. The encoded protein is CASSLVARGGADTQYF.

This clonotype appeared a few times. The J gene is TRBJ2-1, the V gene TRBV11-1; 11 bases map to TRBD2. Unmatched junction bases numbered 14, after V lost 7 bases and J lost 3 bases. Germline CDR1 is SGHAT and CDR2 is FQDESV (reference sequence). The CDR3 covers 18 residues. The chain's CDR3 is CASTNPRGTSGDYNEQFF. CDR3 nucleotide sequence: TGTGCCAGCACCAACCCCCGGGGGACTAGCGGAGACTACAATGAGCAGTTCTTC.